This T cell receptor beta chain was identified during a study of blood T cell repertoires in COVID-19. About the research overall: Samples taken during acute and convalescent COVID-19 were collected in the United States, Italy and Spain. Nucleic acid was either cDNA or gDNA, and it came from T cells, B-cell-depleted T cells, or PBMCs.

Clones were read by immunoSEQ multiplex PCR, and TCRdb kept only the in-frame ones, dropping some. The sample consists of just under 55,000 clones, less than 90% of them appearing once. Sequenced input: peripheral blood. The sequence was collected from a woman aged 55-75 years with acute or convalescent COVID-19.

DNA of the CDR3: TGTGCCAGCAGGGGACAGGGCCTGGTCACCGGGGAGCTGTTTTTT. It encodes CASRGQGLVTGELFF. The rearrangement links TRBV2 to TRBJ2-2; the match to TRBD1 covers 9 bases. The CDR3 spans 15 residues. After removal of 6 bases from V and 4 bases from J, the junction contained 6 bases not matched to a gene. Germline V gene sequence: CDR1 SNHLY, CDR2 FYNNEI.